Included here is one T cell receptor (beta chain) sequence, with context. The record originates from a study of blood T cell repertoires in COVID-19. Study background: Acute and convalescent COVID-19 specimens originated in the United States, Italy and Spain.

Clones were sequenced by immunoSEQ multiplex PCR, and TCRdb holds only the in-frame ones, with some missing. Of some 270,000 clones listed, roughly 88% are singletons. Germline CDR1 MNHEY, CDR2 SVGAGI. This CDR3 has 13 amino acids. V was pared by 6 bases and J by 4 bases, with 13 bases between. This study enrolled people aged 18 to 89 from approximately 24 US geographic areas. The receptor was isolated from a woman aged 25 to 39 who had recovered from COVID-19. The sample was PBMCs or T cells enriched from blood (not recorded which). V is TRBV6-5 and J is TRBJ2-7; D might be TRBD1 (6 bases). This CDR3 reads CASSSRQAYEQYF. The CDR3 nucleotides are TGTGCCAGCAGCTCCAGACAGGCGTACGAGCAGTACTTC.